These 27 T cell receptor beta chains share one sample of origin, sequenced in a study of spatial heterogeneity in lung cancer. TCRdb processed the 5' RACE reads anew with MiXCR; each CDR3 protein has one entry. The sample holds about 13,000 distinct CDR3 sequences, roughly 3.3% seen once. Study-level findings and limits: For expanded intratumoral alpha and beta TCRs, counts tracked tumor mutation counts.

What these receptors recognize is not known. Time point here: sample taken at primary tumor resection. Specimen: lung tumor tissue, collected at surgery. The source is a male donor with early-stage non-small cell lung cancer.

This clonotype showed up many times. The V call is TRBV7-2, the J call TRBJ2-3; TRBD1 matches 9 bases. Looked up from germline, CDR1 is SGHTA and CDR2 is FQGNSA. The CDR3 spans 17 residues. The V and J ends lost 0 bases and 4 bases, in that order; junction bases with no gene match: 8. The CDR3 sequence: CASSLAKDRGYADTQYF. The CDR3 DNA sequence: TGTGCCAGCAGCTTAGCGAAAGACAGGGGGTACGCAGATACGCAGTATTTT. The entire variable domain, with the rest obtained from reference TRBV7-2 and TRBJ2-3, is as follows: GAGVSQSPSNKVTEKGKDVELRCDPISGHTALYWYRQSLGQGLEFLIYFQGNSAPDKSGLPSDRFSAERTGGSVSTLTIQRTQQEDSAVYLCASSLAKDRGYADTQYFGPGTRLTVL.

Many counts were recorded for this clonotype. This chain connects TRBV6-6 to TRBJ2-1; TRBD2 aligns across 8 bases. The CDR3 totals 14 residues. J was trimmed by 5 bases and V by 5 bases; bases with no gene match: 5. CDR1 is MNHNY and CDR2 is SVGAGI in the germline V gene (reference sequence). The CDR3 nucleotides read TGTGCCAGCAGTCAGGGACTAGGTAACAATGAGCAGTTCTTC. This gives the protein CASSQGLGNNEQFF.

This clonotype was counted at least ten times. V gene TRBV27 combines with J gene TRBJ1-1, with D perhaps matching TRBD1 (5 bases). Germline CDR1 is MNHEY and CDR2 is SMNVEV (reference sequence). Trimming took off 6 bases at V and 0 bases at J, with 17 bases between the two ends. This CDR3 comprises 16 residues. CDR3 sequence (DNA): TGTGCCAGCAGAGCTTCCGGGGGGACCCTGAACACTGAAGCTTTCTTT. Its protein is CASRASGGTLNTEAFF.

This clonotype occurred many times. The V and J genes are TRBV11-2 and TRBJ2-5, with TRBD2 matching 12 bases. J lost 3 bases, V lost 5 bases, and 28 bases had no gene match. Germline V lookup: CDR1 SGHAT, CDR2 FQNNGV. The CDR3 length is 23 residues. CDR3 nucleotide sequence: TGTGCCAGCAGCCAATCCGAGTTGGGTGCCGGGACTAGCGGGCCTCATATCGAAGAGACCCAGTACTTC. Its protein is CASSQSELGAGTSGPHIEETQYF.

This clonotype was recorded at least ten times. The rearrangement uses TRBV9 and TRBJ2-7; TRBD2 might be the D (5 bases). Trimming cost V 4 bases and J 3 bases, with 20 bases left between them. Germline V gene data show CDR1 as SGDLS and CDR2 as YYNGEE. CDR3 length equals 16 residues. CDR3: CASSPGVRNRDYEQYF. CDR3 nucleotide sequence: TGTGCCAGCAGCCCCGGAGTGAGGAATCGGGACTACGAGCAGTACTTC.

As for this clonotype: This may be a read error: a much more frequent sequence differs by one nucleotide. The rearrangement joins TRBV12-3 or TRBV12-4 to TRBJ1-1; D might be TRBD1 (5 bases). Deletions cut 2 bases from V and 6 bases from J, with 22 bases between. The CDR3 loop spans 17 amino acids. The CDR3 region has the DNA TGTGCCAGCAGTTTAAGGGCCGGGGGGGTGACTCACGCTGAAGCTTTCTTT. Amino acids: CASSLRAGGVTHAEAFF.

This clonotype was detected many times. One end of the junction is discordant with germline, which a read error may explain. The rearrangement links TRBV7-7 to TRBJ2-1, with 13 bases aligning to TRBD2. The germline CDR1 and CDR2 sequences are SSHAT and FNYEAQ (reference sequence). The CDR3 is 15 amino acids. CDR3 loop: CASSQGLAGNNEQFF. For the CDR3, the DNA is TGTGCTAGCAGCCAGGGACTAGCGGGGAACAATGAGCAGTTCTTC.

The CDR3 DNA sequence: TGTGCCAGTAGGCGAGAGGGAGAAAATCAGCCCCAGCATTTT. Protein: CASRREGENQPQHF. This chain connects TRBV19 to TRBJ1-5; D uncertain. The CDR3 is 14 amino acids. V was trimmed by 6 bases and J by 4 bases, leaving 13 bases between them. Per the germline V gene, CDR1 is LNHDA and CDR2 is SQIVND (reference sequence).

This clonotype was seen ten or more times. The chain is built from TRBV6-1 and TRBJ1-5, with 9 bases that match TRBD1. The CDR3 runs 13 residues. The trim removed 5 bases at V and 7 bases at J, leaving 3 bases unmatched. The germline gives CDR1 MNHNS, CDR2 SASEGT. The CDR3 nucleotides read TGTGCCAGCAGTACAGGGGGCCAGCAGCCCCAGCATTTT. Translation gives CASSTGGQQPQHF.

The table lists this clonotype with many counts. DNA for the CDR3: TGTGCCAGCAGCTTAATTGGTTTAGCGGGTATCAATGAGCAGTTCTTC. This translates into CASSLIGLAGINEQFF. The genes are TRBV5-6 and TRBJ2-1; 7 nucleotides align to TRBD2. Germline loops: CDR1 SGHDT, CDR2 YYEEEE. J was trimmed by 6 bases and V by 2 bases; bases with no gene match: 11. The CDR3 spans 16 residues.

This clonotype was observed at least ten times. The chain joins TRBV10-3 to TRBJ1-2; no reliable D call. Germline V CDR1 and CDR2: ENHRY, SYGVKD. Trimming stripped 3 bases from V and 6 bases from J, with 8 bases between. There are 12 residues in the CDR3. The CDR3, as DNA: TGTGCCATCAGTGATCGGGATAATGGCTACACCTTC. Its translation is CAISDRDNGYTF.

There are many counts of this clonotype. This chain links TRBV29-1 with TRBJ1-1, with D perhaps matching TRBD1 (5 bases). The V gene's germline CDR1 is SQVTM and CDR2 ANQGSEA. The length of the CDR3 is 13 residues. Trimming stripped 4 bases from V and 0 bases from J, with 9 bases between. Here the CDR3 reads CSVVEGMNTEAFF. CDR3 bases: TGCAGCGTTGTGGAGGGGATGAACACTGAAGCTTTCTTT.

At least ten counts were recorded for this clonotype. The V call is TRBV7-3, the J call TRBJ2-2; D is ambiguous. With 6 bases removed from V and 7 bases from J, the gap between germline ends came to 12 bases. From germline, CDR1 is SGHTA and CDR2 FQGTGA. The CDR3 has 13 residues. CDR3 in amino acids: CASRPLMGGELFF. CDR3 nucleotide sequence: TGTGCCAGCAGACCCCTCATGGGCGGGGAGCTGTTTTTT.

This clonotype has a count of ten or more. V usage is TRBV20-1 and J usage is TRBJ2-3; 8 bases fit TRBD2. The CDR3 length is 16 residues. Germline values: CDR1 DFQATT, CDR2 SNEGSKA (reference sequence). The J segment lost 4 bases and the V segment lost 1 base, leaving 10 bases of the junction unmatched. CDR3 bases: TGCAGTGCTAGAGTCCCTGGGCGGGGGGTCGCAGATACGCAGTATTTT. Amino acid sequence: CSARVPGRGVADTQYF.

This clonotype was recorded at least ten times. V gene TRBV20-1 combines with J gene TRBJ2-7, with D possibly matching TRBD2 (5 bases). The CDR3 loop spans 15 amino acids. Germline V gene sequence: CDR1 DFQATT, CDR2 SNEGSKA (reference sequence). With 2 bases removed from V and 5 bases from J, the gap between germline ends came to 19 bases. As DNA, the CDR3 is TGCAGTGCTAGACCCCTCCAGCGGTTATGGGACGAGCAGTACTTC. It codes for CSARPLQRLWDEQYF.

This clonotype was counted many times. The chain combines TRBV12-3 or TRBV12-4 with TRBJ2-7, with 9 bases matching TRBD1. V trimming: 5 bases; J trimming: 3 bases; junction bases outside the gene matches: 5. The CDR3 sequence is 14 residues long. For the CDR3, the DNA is TGTGCCAGCAGTCAAACAGGGGGCAGCTACGAGCAGTACTTC. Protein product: CASSQTGGSYEQYF.

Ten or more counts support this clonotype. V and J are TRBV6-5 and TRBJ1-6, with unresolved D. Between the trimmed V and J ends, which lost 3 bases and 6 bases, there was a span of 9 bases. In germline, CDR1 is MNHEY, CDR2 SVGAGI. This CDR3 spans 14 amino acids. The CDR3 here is CASSYESPNSPLHF. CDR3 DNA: TGTGCCAGCAGTTATGAGTCGCCTAATTCACCCCTCCACTTT.

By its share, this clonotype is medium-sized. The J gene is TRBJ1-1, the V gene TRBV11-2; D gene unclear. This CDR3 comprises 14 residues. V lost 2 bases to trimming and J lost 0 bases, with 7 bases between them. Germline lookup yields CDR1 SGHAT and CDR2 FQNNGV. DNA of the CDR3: TGTGCCAGCAGCTTATCCCGGTTGAACACTGAAGCTTTCTTT. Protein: CASSLSRLNTEAFF.

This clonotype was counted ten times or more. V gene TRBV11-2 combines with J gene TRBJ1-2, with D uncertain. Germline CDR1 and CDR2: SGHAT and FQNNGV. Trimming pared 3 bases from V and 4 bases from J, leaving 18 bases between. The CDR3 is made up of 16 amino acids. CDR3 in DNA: TGTGCCAGCAGCTTTGGGGAGGGCAGAGCATCCTATGGCTACACCTTC. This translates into CASSFGEGRASYGYTF.

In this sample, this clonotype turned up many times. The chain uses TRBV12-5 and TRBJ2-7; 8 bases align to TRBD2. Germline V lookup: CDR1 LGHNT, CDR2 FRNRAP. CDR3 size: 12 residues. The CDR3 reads CANGGAIYEQYF. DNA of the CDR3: TGTGCCAACGGGGGGGCCATTTACGAGCAGTACTTC.

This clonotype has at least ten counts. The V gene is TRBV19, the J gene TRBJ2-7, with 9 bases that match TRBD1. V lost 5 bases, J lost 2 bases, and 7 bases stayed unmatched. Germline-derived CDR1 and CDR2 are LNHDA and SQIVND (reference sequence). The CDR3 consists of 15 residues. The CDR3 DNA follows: TGTGCCAGTAGTCTCCGGGACAGGGATCCCTACGAGCAGTACTTC. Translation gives CASSLRDRDPYEQYF.

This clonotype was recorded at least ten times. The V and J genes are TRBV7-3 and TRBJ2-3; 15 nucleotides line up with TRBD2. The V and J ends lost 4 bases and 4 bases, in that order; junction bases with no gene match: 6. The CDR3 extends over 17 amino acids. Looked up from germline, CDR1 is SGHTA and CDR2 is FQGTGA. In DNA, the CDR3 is TGTGCCAGCAGCTCCTCGAGGACTAGCGGGGGGGCAGATACGCAGTATTTT. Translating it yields CASSSSRTSGGADTQYF.

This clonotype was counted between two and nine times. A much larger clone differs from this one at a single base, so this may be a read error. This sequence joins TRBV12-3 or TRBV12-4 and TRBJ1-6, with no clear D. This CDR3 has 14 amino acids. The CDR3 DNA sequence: TGTGCCAGCAGCCCTGGATGGGATAATTCACCCCTCAACTTT. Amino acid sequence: CASSPGWDNSPLNF.

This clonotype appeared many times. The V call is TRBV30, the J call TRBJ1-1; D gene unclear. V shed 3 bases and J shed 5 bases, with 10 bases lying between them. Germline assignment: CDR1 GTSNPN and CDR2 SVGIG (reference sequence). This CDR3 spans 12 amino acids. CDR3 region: CAWRGIWTEAFF. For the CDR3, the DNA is TGTGCCTGGAGGGGGATTTGGACTGAAGCTTTCTTT.

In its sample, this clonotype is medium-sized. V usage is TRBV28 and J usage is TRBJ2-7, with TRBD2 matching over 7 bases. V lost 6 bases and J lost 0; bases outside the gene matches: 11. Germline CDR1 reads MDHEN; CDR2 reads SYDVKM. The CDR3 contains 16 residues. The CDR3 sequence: CASRANRGVLSYEQYF. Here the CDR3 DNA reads TGTGCCAGCAGGGCCAACCGGGGGGTGCTCTCCTACGAGCAGTACTTC.

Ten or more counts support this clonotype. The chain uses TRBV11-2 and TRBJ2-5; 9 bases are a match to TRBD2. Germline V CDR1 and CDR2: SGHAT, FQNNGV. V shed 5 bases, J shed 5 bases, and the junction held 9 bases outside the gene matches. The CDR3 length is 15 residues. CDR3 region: CASSRSLAGLETQYF. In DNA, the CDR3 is TGTGCCAGCAGCCGATCGCTAGCGGGGTTGGAGACCCAGTACTTC.

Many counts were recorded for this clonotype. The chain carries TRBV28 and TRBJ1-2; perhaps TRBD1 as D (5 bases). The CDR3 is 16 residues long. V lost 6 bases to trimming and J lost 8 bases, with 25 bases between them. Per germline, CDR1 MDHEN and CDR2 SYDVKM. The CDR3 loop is CASSSIGGGFSGGYTF. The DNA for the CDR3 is TGTGCCAGCAGCTCCATCGGGGGGGGATTTTCAGGAGGCTACACCTTC.